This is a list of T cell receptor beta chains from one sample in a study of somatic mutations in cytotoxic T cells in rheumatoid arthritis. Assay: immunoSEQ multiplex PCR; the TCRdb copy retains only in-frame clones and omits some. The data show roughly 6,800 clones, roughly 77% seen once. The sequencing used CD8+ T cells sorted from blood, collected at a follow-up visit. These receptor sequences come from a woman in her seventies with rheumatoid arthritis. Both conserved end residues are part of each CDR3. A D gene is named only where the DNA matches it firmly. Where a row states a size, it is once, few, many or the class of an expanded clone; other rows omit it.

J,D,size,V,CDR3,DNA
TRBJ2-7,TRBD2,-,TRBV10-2,CASEGTAGDSYEQYF,TGCGCCAGCGAGGGGACGGCGGGAGACTCCTACGAGCAGTACTTC
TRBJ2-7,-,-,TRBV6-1,CASSRSTESSYEQYF,TGTGCCAGCAGTCGCTCGACAGAGAGCTCCTACGAGCAGTACTTC
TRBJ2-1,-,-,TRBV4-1,CASSQLAAPEQFF,TGCGCCAGCAGCCAACTAGCTGCCCCTGAGCAGTTCTTC
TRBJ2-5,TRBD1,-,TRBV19,CASSTRDRGERTQYF,TGTGCCAGTAGTACACGGGACAGGGGGGAACGGACCCAGTACTTC
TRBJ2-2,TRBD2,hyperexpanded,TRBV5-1,CASSLGTSAGAGELFF,TGCGCCAGCAGCCTCGGGACTAGCGCGGGGGCCGGGGAGCTGTTTTTT
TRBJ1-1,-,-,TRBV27,CASSGGSLGEAFF,TGTGCCAGCAGTGGGGGATCTTTGGGTGAAGCTTTCTTT
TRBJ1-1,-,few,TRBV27,CASSWGTEAFF,TGTGCCAGCAGTTGGGGGACTGAAGCTTTCTTT
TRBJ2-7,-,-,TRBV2,CASDQTESYEQYF,TGTGCCAGCGATCAGACGGAATCCTACGAGCAGTACTTC
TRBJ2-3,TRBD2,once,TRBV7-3,CASARGTSGGESTDTQYF,TGTGCCAGCGCCCGTGGGACTAGCGGGGGAGAAAGCACAGATACGCAGTATTTT
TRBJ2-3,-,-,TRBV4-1,CASSQWDFPDTQYF,TGCGCCAGCAGCCAGTGGGACTTCCCAGATACGCAGTATTTT
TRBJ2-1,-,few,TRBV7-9,CASSLGLSYNEQFF,TGTGCCAGCAGCCTCGGACTGAGCTACAATGAGCAGTTCTTC
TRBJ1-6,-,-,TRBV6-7,CASSYQQGSSPLHF,TGTGCCAGCAGTTACCAACAGGGCAGTTCACCCCTCCACTTT
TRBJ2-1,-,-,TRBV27,CASSSPEERNEQFF,TGTGCCAGCAGTTCGCCGGAGGAACGCAATGAGCAGTTCTTC
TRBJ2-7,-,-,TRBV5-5,CASSLWAEQYF,TGTGCCAGCAGCTTGTGGGCCGAGCAGTACTTC
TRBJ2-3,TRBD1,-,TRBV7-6,CASSLSTALLGQGATDTQYF,TGTGCCAGCAGCTTATCTACCGCCCTATTAGGACAGGGTGCGACAGATACGCAGTATTTT
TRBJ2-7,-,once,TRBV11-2,CASSPTATYEQYF,TGTGCCAGCAGCCCGACGGCCACCTACGAGCAGTACTTC
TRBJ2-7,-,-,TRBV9,CASSVGGTGYEQYF,TGTGCCAGCAGCGTAGGGGGCACAGGCTACGAGCAGTACTTC
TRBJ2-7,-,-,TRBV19,CASSISLEYEQYF,TGTGCCAGTAGTATAAGTTTGGAGTACGAGCAGTACTTC
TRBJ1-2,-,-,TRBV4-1,CASSQEPGPTGVGYTF,TGCGCCAGCAGCCAAGAACCGGGCCCAACGGGGGTGGGCTACACCTTC
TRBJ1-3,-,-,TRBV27,CASSLYEGSGNTIYF,TGTGCCAGCAGTTTATACGAAGGCTCTGGAAACACCATATATTTT
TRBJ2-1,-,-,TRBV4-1,CASSNEGGEINEQFF,TGCGCCAGCAGCAACGAGGGGGGGGAAATAAATGAGCAGTTCTTC
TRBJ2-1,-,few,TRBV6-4,CASSMDPVNEQFF,TGTGCCAGCAGTATGGATCCTGTCAATGAGCAGTTCTTC
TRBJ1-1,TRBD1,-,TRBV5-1,CASSYRGQDTEAFF,TGCGCCAGCAGCTACAGGGGGCAGGACACTGAAGCTTTCTTT
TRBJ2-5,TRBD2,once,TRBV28,CASSIGLAGVWETQYF,TGTGCCAGCAGTATAGGACTAGCGGGAGTTTGGGAGACCCAGTACTTC
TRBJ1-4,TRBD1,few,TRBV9,CASSPGTGGPNEKLFF,TGTGCCAGCAGCCCAGGGACAGGGGGCCCTAATGAAAAACTGTTTTTT
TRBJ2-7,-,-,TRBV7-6,CASSLANDERYF,TGTGCCAGCAGCTTAGCGAACGACGAGCGGTACTTC
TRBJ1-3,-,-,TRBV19,CASSIPQEGYSGNTIYF,TGTGCCAGTAGTATCCCTCAGGAGGGCTACTCTGGAAACACCATATATTTT
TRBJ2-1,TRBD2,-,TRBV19,CASSTSGRAAVASNEQFF,TGTGCCAGTAGTACTAGCGGGAGGGCAGCGGTAGCAAGCAATGAGCAGTTCTTC
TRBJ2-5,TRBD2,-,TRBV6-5,CASRAGGETQYF,TGTGCCAGCAGGGCGGGAGGAGAGACCCAGTACTTC
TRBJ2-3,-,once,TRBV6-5,CASSYSVRGATDTQYF,TGTGCCAGCAGTTACTCTGTGAGGGGGGCCACAGATACGCAGTATTTT
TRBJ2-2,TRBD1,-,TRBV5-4,CASSWGQGKTNTGELFF,TGTGCCAGCAGCTGGGGACAGGGAAAAACGAACACCGGGGAGCTGTTTTTT
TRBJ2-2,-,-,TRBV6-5,CASSYSPVGGGELFF,TGTGCCAGCAGTTACTCGCCGGTCGGTGGCGGGGAGCTGTTTTTT
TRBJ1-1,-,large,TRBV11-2,CASSLGTVEAFF,TGTGCCAGCAGCTTAGGGACAGTTGAAGCTTTCTTT
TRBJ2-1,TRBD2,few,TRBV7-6,CASSPLAGGYNEQFF,TGTGCCAGCAGCCCCCTAGCGGGAGGATACAATGAGCAGTTCTTC
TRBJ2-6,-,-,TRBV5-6,CASSPGRSGANVLTF,TGTGCCAGCAGCCCGGGAAGATCTGGGGCCAACGTCCTGACTTTC
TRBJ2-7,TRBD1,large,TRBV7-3,CASSSGTGRYEQYF,TGTGCCAGCAGCTCCGGGACAGGGAGATACGAGCAGTACTTC
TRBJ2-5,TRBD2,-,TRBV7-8,CASSFILAGERGETQYF,TGTGCCAGCAGCTTTATCCTAGCGGGAGAAAGGGGAGAGACCCAGTACTTC
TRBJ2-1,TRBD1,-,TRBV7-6,CASSLGTGGANEQFF,TGTGCCAGCAGCTTAGGGACAGGGGGTGCAAATGAGCAGTTCTTC
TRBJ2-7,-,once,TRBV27,CASSGPGLRTYEQYF,TGTGCCAGCAGTGGGCCGGGACTCCGGACCTACGAGCAGTACTTC
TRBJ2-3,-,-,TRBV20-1,CSAREGDTQYF,TGCAGTGCTAGAGAGGGGGATACGCAGTATTTT
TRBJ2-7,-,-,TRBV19,CASSIEGPYEQYF,TGTGCCAGTAGTATTGAGGGCCCCTACGAGCAGTACTTC
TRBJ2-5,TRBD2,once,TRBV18,CASSPGLAVQETQYF,TGTGCCAGCTCACCGGGACTAGCGGTGCAAGAGACCCAGTACTTC
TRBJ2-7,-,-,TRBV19,CASKTTGNSYEQYF,TGTGCCAGTAAAACTACCGGGAACTCCTACGAGCAGTACTTC
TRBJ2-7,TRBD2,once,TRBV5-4,CASSLIAGNEQYF,TGTGCCAGCAGCTTAATAGCGGGAAACGAGCAGTACTTC
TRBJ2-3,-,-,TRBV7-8,CASSLGSIAVFSTDTQYF,TGTGCCAGCAGCTTAGGTTCCATAGCGGTATTTAGCACAGATACGCAGTATTTT
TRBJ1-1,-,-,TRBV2,CASTGGTEAFF,TGTGCCAGCACCGGGGGCACTGAAGCTTTCTTT
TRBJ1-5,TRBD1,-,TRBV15,CATSRDRGNQPQHF,TGTGCCACCAGCCGAGACAGGGGGAATCAGCCCCAGCATTTT
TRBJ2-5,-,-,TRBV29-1,CSVEIKGVGETQYF,TGCAGCGTTGAAATTAAAGGGGTAGGGGAGACCCAGTACTTC
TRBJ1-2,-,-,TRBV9,CASGEGQNYGYTF,TGTGCCAGCGGGGAGGGCCAGAACTATGGCTACACCTTC
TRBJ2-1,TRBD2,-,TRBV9,CASSVEPGVSGRNEQFF,TGTGCCAGCAGCGTAGAGCCGGGAGTTAGCGGGAGAAATGAGCAGTTCTTC
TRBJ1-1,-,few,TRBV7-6,CASSLGGAPGWTEAFF,TGTGCCAGCAGCTTAGGGGGGGCCCCGGGCTGGACTGAAGCTTTCTTT
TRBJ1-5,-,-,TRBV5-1,CASSDGGESNQPQHF,TGCGCCAGCAGCGACGGAGGGGAGAGCAATCAGCCCCAGCATTTT